The clone carrying this TCR beta chain was seen at least ten times. Researchers made TCR beta libraries by using iRepertoire HTBI primers and running Arm-PCR on CDR3 regions. In TCRdb, the multiplex PCR reads were re-called with MiXCR into one record per CDR3 protein. Of a few hundred thousand distinct CDR3 sequences detected, approximately 25% appear once; the ten largest clones hold 28%. Trimming took off 3 bases at V and 6 bases at J, with 9 bases between the two ends. CDR3 length equals 12 residues. CDR1 and CDR2 (germline): SEHNR, FQNEAQ (reference sequence). This entry belongs to a study of regulatory T cells in long-lasting Graves disease. Time point specified: persistent/refractory GD, antithyroid drugs over 5 years with positive TRAb. The TCR library was prepared using RNA isolated from PBMCs. Patients all came to the study from an endocrinology department in Xi'an, China.

The source material was peripheral blood mononuclear cells (PBMCs), sampled when the disease was refractory, from a patient treated with antithyroid drugs. The receptor's source is a woman between 40 and 50 years old with Graves disease. The chain joins TRBV7-9 to TRBJ2-7; tentative D call: TRBD2 (5 bases). The CDR3 here is CASSFGVGEQYF. The CDR3 DNA reads TGTGCCAGCAGCTTCGGGGTGGGCGAGCAGTACTTC.